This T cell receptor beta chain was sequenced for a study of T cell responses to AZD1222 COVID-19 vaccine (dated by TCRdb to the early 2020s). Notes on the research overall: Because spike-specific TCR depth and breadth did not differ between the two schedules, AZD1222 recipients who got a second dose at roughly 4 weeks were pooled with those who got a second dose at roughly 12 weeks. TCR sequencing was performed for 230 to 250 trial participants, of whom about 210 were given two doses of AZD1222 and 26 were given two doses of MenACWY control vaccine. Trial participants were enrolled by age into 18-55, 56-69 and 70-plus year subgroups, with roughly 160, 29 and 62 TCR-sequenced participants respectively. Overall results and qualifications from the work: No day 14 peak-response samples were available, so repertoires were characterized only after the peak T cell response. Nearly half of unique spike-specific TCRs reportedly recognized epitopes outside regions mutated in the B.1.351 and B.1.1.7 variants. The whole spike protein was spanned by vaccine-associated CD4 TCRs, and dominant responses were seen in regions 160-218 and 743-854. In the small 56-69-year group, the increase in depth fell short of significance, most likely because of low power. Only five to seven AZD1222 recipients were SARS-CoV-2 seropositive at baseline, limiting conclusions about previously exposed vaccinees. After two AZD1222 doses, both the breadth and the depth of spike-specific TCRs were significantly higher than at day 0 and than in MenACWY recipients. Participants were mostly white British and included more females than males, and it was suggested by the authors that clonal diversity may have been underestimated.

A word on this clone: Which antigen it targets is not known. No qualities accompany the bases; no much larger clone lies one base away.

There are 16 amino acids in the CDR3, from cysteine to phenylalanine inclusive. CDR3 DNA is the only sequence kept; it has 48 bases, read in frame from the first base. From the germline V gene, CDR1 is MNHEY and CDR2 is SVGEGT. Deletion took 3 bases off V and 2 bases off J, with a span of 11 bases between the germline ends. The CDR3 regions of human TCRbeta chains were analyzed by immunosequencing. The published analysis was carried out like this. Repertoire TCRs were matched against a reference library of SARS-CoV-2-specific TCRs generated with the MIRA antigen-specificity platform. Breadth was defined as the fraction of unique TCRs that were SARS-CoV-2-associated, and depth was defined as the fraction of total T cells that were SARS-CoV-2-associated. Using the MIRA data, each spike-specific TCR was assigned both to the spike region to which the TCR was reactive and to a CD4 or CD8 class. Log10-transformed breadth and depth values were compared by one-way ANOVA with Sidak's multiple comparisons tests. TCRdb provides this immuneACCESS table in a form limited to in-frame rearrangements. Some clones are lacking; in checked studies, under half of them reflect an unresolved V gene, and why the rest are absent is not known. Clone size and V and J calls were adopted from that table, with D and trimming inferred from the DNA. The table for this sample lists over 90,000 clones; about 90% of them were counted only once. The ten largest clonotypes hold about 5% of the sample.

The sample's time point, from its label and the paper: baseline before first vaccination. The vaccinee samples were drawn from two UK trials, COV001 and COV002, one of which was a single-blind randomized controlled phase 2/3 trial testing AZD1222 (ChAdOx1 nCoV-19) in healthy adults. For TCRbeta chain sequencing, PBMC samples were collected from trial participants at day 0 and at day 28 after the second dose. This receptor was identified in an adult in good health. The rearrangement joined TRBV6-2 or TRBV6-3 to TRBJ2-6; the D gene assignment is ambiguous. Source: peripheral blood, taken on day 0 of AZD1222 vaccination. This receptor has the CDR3 CASSYGEITGANVLTF. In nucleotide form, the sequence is TGTGCCAGCAGTTATGGGGAAATTACTGGGGCCAACGTCCTGACTTTC.